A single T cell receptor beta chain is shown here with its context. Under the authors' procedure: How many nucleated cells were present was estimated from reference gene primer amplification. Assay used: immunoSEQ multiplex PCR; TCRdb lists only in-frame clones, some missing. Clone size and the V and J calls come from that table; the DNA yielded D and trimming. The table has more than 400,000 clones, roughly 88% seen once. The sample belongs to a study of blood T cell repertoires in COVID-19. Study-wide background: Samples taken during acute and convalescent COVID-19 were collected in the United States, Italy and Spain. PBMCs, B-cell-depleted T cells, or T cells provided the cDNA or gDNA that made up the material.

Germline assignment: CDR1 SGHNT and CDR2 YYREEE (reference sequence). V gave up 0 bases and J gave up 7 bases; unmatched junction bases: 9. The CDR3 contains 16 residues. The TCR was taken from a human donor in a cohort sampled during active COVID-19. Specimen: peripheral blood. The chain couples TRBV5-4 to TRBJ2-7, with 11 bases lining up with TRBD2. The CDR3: CASSLARLAGRGEQYF. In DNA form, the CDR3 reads TGTGCCAGCAGCTTGGCGCGACTAGCGGGAAGGGGAGAGCAGTACTTC.